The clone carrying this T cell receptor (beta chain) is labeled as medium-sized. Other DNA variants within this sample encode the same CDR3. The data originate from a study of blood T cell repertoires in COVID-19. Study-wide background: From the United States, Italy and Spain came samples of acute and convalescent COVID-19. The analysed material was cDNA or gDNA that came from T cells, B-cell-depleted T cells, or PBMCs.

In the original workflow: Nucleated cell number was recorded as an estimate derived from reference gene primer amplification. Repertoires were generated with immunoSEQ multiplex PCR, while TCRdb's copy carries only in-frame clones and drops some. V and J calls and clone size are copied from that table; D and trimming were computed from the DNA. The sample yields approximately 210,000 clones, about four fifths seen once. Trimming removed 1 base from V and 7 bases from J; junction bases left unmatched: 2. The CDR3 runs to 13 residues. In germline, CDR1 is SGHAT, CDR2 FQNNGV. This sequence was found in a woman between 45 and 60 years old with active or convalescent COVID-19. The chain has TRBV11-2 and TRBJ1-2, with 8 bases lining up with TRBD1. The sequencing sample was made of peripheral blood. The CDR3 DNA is TGTGCCAGCAGCTTAGGGACAGGGTCTGGCTACACCTTC. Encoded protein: CASSLGTGSGYTF.